These 14 T cell receptor beta chains share one sample of origin, sequenced in a study. MiXCR was run by TCRdb on the 5' RACE reads, yielding one entry per CDR3 protein. The table records about 54,000 distinct CDR3 sequences, more than 15% of them present only once. The sample consisted of naive CD4+ T cells sorted from blood. This sample's subset: naive CD4+ T cells, CD4+CD45RA+CD25-. These receptors all come from a female donor with breast cancer.

V is TRBV4-1 and J is TRBJ2-1, with 12 nucleotides matching TRBD2. The J segment lost 4 bases and the V segment lost 2 bases, leaving 3 bases of the junction unmatched. The CDR3 runs 16 residues. Germline values: CDR1 MGHRA, CDR2 YSYEKL. The chain's CDR3 is CASSQPTSGRYNEQFF. The CDR3 DNA reads as TGCGCCAGCAGCCAACCGACTAGCGGGAGATACAATGAGCAGTTCTTC.

Many counts were recorded for this clonotype. The V gene is TRBV7-2, the J gene TRBJ2-3; 9 bases map to TRBD1. V lost 5 bases and J lost 2; bases outside the gene matches: 5. This CDR3 contains 15 residues. The germline gives CDR1 SGHTA, CDR2 FQGNSA. CDR3 sequence (DNA): TGTGCCAGCAGCCGGGACAGGGTGTTCACAGATACGCAGTATTTT. Translation gives CASSRDRVFTDTQYF.

This clonotype was seen only a few times. The chain has TRBV9 and TRBJ2-3, with 11 bases aligning to TRBD2. Germline V gives CDR1 SGDLS, CDR2 YYNGEE. The CDR3 is 14 amino acids. Trimming at V came to 7 bases and at J to 3 bases, leaving 4 bases not matched to a gene. CDR3: CASARLAGTDTQYF. The CDR3 DNA sequence: TGTGCCAGCGCCAGACTAGCGGGAACAGATACGCAGTATTTT.

On this clonotype itself: Because it lacks the conserved phenylalanine or tryptophan at the end, this CDR3 is likely a read error. In DNA form, the CDR3 reads TGTGCCAGCAGCTTAGAGGTGGGACTAGCGGGGGCCAAAAACATTCAGTACCTC. It is translated as CASSLEVGLAGAKNIQYL. The chain combines TRBV7-2 with TRBJ2-4, with 13 bases matching TRBD2. The CDR3 has 18 residues. Germline lookup yields CDR1 SGHTA and CDR2 FQGNSA. J lost 1 base, V lost 1 base, and 4 bases had no gene match.

In the case of this clonotype: A much larger clone differs from this one at a single base, so this may be a read error. The chain combines TRBV20-1 with TRBJ1-2; D unclear. The CDR3 totals 11 residues. Trimming removed 5 bases at V and 3 bases at J, with 7 bases between. Germline V gene lookup returns CDR1 DFQATT and CDR2 SNEGSKA (reference sequence). CDR3 sequence (DNA): TGCAGTGCTGGGCCCGACTATGGCTACACCTTC. Protein sequence: CSAGPDYGYTF.

This clonotype was counted between two and nine times. The chain employs TRBV2 and TRBJ2-5; 8 nucleotides align to TRBD2. The V segment lost 9 bases and the J segment 0 bases; nucleotides outside the gene matches: 0. Germline V gene data show CDR1 as SNHLY and CDR2 as FYNNEI. The CDR3 is made up of 12 amino acids. The CDR3 sequence is CASSGDQETQYF. CDR3 in DNA: TGTGCCAGTAGCGGGGACCAAGAGACCCAGTACTTC.

In its sample, this clonotype was seen many times. For the CDR3, the DNA is TGTGCCAGCAGTAGAGGGACAGTCTCCTACGAGCAGTACTTC. Translating it yields CASSRGTVSYEQYF. V usage is TRBV6-5 and J usage is TRBJ2-7; 7 positions match TRBD1. This CDR3 contains 14 residues. Germline values: CDR1 MNHEY, CDR2 SVGAGI. Unmatched junction bases numbered 4, after V lost 5 bases and J lost 0 bases.

This clonotype was seen only a few times. The rearrangement uses TRBV9 and TRBJ1-1; 7 bases fit TRBD1. The CDR3 has 15 amino acids. From germline, CDR1 is SGDLS and CDR2 YYNGEE. V gave up 3 bases and J gave up 5 bases; unmatched junction bases: 10. The CDR3 DNA follows: TGTGCCAGCAGCGACGGGACAGTCGGTAGAACTGAAGCTTTCTTT. Translated, it gives CASSDGTVGRTEAFF. The entire variable domain, with the rest obtained from reference TRBV9 and TRBJ1-1, is as follows: DSGVTQTPKHLITATGQRVTLRCSPRSGDLSVYWYQQSLDQGLQFLIQYYNGEERAKGNILERFSAQQFPDLHSELNLSSLELGDSALYFCASSDGTVGRTEAFFGQGTRLTVV.

To note about this clonotype: At one end, the junction sequence differs from germline, possibly due to a read error. The V gene is TRBV5-4, the J gene TRBJ2-7; D may be TRBD2 (6 bases). The CDR3 is 16 residues long. CDR1 and CDR2 from the germline V gene are SGHNT and YYREEE (reference sequence). Here the CDR3 reads CASSLGGLRNFYEQCF. DNA of the CDR3: TGTGCCAGCAGCTTGGGAGGACTACGGAACTTCTACGAGCAGTGCTTC.

This clonotype was recorded at least ten times. CDR3 DNA: TGTGCCAGCAGCTTAACAGGGGGCACAGATACGCAGTATTTT. This gives the protein CASSLTGGTDTQYF. The V gene is TRBV7-3, the J gene TRBJ2-3; possibly TRBD1 for D (5 bases). CDR1 is SGHTA, CDR2 FQGTGA, per germline. There are 14 residues in the CDR3. V was trimmed by 0 bases and J by 1 base, leaving 5 bases between them.

A few counts support this clonotype. A read error may account for a junction end that differs from germline. The J gene is TRBJ2-2, the V gene TRBV5-1, with 9 nucleotides matching TRBD1. CDR1 is SGHRS, CDR2 YFSETQ, per germline. This CDR3 has 15 residues. CDR3 sequence: CASSPGTGSSGEPFF. The CDR3 DNA sequence: TGCGCCAGCAGCCCCGGGACAGGGTCCTCCGGGGAGCCGTTTTTT.

This chain uses TRBV6-5 with TRBJ1-2; the D gene is possibly TRBD1 (5 bases). Trimming stripped 0 bases from V and 4 bases from J, with 24 bases between. CDR1 MNHEY and CDR2 SVGAGI come from the germline V gene. This CDR3 spans 19 amino acids. As DNA, the CDR3 is TGTGCCAGCAGTTACTCGATCTCCCCTCCAAAGGGACGGAGCTATGGCTACACCTTC. Its translation is CASSYSISPPKGRSYGYTF.

This clonotype was recorded at least ten times. J is TRBJ2-3 and V is TRBV19, with D uncertain. The germline gives CDR1 LNHDA, CDR2 SQIVND (reference sequence). The CDR3 is 13 residues long. With 6 bases removed from V and 5 bases from J, the gap between germline ends came to 12 bases. The chain's CDR3 is CASRPGQRDTQYF. The CDR3, as DNA: TGTGCCAGTAGGCCGGGCCAAAGAGATACGCAGTATTTT. Full variable domain (rest looked up from reference TRBV19 and TRBJ2-3): DGGITQSPKYLFRKEGQNVTLSCEQNLNHDAMYWYRQDPGQGLRLIYYSQIVNDFQKGDIAEGYSVSREKKESFPLTVTSAQKNPTAFYLCASRPGQRDTQYFGPGTRLTVL.

J is TRBJ1-3 and V is TRBV27; D gene unclear. Trimming left V 5 bases short and J 4 bases short, with 9 bases between. The CDR3 is 13 amino acids. Per the germline V gene, CDR1 is MNHEY and CDR2 is SMNVEV (reference sequence). CDR3 residues: CASSTGRGNTIYF. The CDR3 DNA follows: TGTGCCAGCAGTACCGGACGAGGAAACACCATATATTTT.